Following are 10 T cell receptor beta chains from one sample sequenced in a study of T cells in Graves' hyperthyroidism and ophthalmopathy. From RNA transcripts, TCR beta CDR3 regions were amplified. Carried out on the TCR CDR3, a first-round RT-PCR used the HTBI primer set. TCRdb re-derived calls from the multiplex PCR reads in MiXCR, one entry per CDR3 protein. The sample includes more than 500,000 distinct CDR3 sequences, roughly 15% of them seen just once. Sample: blood. The receptors shown here come from a woman aged 40 to 50 with Graves' hyperthyroidism.

This clonotype was counted at least ten times. The CDR3 DNA reads TGCGCCAGCAGCCTAGCGGACGCTACCTACGAGCAGTACTTC. Translated: CASSLADATYEQYF. The genes are TRBV5-1 and TRBJ2-7, with 7 bases that match TRBD2. The junction had 6 bases not matched to a gene; V was cut back by 4 bases and J by 2 bases. The V gene's germline CDR1 is SGHRS and CDR2 YFSETQ. The CDR3 extends over 14 amino acids.

This clonotype has only a few counts. The chain combines TRBV7-8 with TRBJ2-5, with TRBD2 matching 7 bases. Germline CDR1 reads SGHVS; CDR2 reads FQNEAQ. Trimming at V came to 2 bases and at J to 3 bases, leaving 3 bases not matched to a gene. The CDR3 consists of 14 residues. CDR3 region: CASSLKTSKETQYF. The CDR3 DNA sequence: TGTGCCAGCAGCTTAAAGACTAGCAAAGAGACCCAGTACTTC.

The rearrangement uses TRBV14 and TRBJ2-2; D gene ambiguous. The CDR3 loop spans 15 amino acids. Trimming shortened V by 0 bases and J by 1 base, and 6 bases separated the two germline ends. Germline CDR1 and CDR2: SGHDN and FVKESK. CDR3 sequence: CASSQELGNTGELFF. CDR3 coding DNA: TGTGCCAGCAGCCAAGAACTGGGGAACACCGGGGAGCTGTTTTTT.

The J gene is TRBJ1-5, the V gene TRBV4-1; no clear D gene. V was cut by 8 bases and J by 5 bases, with 13 bases left in between. The CDR3 is 13 amino acids. Germline CDR1 is MGHRA and CDR2 is YSYEKL. CDR3 region: CASANDRDQPQHF. The DNA for the CDR3 is TGCGCCAGCGCCAACGACCGGGATCAGCCCCAGCATTTT.

This clonotype has more than one count but fewer than ten. J is TRBJ1-5 and V is TRBV6-2 or TRBV6-3, with 9 nucleotides matching TRBD1. Germline V gene lookup returns CDR1 MNHEY and CDR2 SVGEGT. The trim removed 7 bases at V and 1 base at J, leaving 5 bases unmatched. The CDR3 is made up of 15 amino acids. CDR3 protein: CASIPQGASNQPQHF. Written as DNA, the CDR3 is TGTGCCAGCATTCCACAGGGGGCGAGCAATCAGCCCCAGCATTTT.

This clonotype was detected a few times. A single base separates this from a much larger clone, so it may be a read error. The chain carries TRBV28 and TRBJ2-1; 7 bases map to TRBD1. This CDR3 has 13 residues. Germline-derived CDR1 and CDR2 are MDHEN and SYDVKM. The CDR3 region has the DNA TGTGCCAGCAGTAAGACAGGGAACAATGGGCAGTTCTTC. It codes for CASSKTGNNGQFF.

This clonotype has only a few counts. J is TRBJ2-1 and V is TRBV10-2, with 9 positions matching TRBD1. The CDR3 runs 13 residues. The V segment lost 7 bases and the J segment 7 bases; nucleotides outside the gene matches: 5. Germline lookup yields CDR1 WSHSY and CDR2 SAAADI. CDR3 region: CASKGQGMNEQFF. For the CDR3, the DNA is TGCGCCAGCAAGGGACAGGGTATGAATGAGCAGTTCTTC.

This chain connects TRBV7-6 to TRBJ2-3; D perhaps matches TRBD2 (6 bases). The CDR3 totals 16 residues. Germline CDR1 and CDR2: SGHVS and FNYEAQ. Trimming removed 5 bases from V and 2 bases from J, with 17 bases in between. The CDR3 region has the DNA TGTGCCAGCAGCCGACTAGGAGGGTCGCTCACAGATACGCAGTATTTT. This codes for CASSRLGGSLTDTQYF.

This clonotype was seen ten or more times. The V gene is TRBV7-3, the J gene TRBJ1-1, with 8 bases identical to TRBD1. The V gene end was trimmed by 4 bases and the J gene end by 1 base; junction bases not matched to a gene: 2. This CDR3 spans 14 amino acids. Germline-derived CDR1 and CDR2 are SGHTA and FQGTGA. The CDR3 loop reads CASSSTGANTEAFF. For the CDR3, the DNA is TGTGCCAGCAGCTCGACAGGGGCGAACACTGAAGCTTTCTTT.

This clonotype was recorded at least ten times. V usage is TRBV7-2 and J usage is TRBJ2-5, with 8 bases fitting TRBD2. V lost 1 base and J lost 4; bases outside the gene matches: 11. This CDR3 comprises 17 residues. Per germline, CDR1 SGHTA and CDR2 FQGNSA. The CDR3 DNA reads as TGTGCCAGCAGCTTAGGTGCGGGGGGAGAGCGGCGAGAGACCCAGTACTTC. Translated, it gives CASSLGAGGERRETQYF.